This is a list of T cell receptor beta chains from one sample in a study of breast tumors, draining lymph nodes, adjacent tissues. TCRdb itself ran the multiplex PCR reads through MiXCR, one entry per CDR3 protein. The repertoire holds tens of thousands of distinct CDR3 sequences, with less than 75% as singletons. Sequencing was carried out using breast tumor tissue. The receptors come from a female donor with breast cancer. Some clones in this sample may be carry-over from other donors' samples. Each CDR3 is given with its conserved first and last residue. D genes are given only for firm matches. Size tells how often a clone was seen (once, few, many) or the class of an expanded clone, and some rows leave it out.

CDR3nt,CDR3aa,d_gene,v_gene,j_gene,abundance
TGTGCCAGCAGCCCAGGGCCTGGGCTGTACGAGCAGTACTTC,CASSPGPGLYEQYF,.,TRBV7-2,TRBJ2-7,many
TGTGCCAGCAAGGGGGACGTCGGGGAGACCCAGTACTTC,CASKGDVGETQYF,.,TRBV2,TRBJ2-5,.
TGTGCCAGCTCACTACAGGGAACGTCCTATAATTCACCCCTCCACTTT,CASSLQGTSYNSPLHF,.,TRBV18,TRBJ1-6,many
TGCAGTGCTAGAGCACAGGGAGGCGAGCAGTTCTTC,CSARAQGGEQFF,.,TRBV20-1,TRBJ2-1,.
TGTGCCAGCAGCTTGTCCCAAGGGAGGGCCGGGACAGATACGCAGTATTTT,CASSLSQGRAGTDTQYF,TRBD2,TRBV5-8,TRBJ2-3,.
TGCGCCAGCTGCCTAGCAGATACGCAGTATTTT,CASCLADTQYF,.,TRBV5-1,TRBJ2-3,many
TGTGCCAGCAGGACCGGGACAGGGGTTTCACCCCTCCACTTT,CASRTGTGVSPLHF,TRBD1,TRBV12-3/TRBV12-4,TRBJ1-6,.
TGCAGTGCTAGAATGGGGACAGATTTTGGCTACACCTTC,CSARMGTDFGYTF,TRBD1,TRBV20-1,TRBJ1-2,.
TGTGCCAGCAGCCAGGGCAGCGCGAGGGCGGGTGAGCAGCTCTTC,CASSQGSARAGEQLF,.,TRBV5-4,TRBJ2-1,once
TGTGCCTGCAACAGGGTCTCAGCCGAAAAACTGTTTTTT,CACNRVSAEKLFF,.,TRBV30,TRBJ1-4,many
TGTGCCAGCAGCGTAGCCGCCGGGGGACAGGGCGCCTACGAGCAGTACTTC,CASSVAAGGQGAYEQYF,TRBD1,TRBV9,TRBJ2-7,.
TGTGCCAGCAGTGAAAGGTCGGGGGGAAACACTGAAGCTTTCTTT,CASSERSGGNTEAFF,.,TRBV2,TRBJ1-1,few
TGCGCCAGCAGCCGAGACAGGGTGGAGCAGTTCTTC,CASSRDRVEQFF,TRBD1,TRBV10-1,TRBJ2-1,many
TGTGCCAGCAGTGGGCTAGCGGTGAACACCGGGGAGCTGTTTTTT,CASSGLAVNTGELFF,TRBD2,TRBV2,TRBJ2-2,.
TGTGCCAGCACCTCTCAGGGGGCGACTGGAAACACCATATATTTT,CASTSQGATGNTIYF,TRBD1,TRBV7-8,TRBJ1-3,.
TGTGCCAGCAGTGCCACACGACAGGGCTACTCCTACAATGAGCAGTTCTTC,CASSATRQGYSYNEQFF,TRBD1,TRBV25-1,TRBJ2-1,.
TGTGCCAGCACCTCCGGGACAGGGGGCACAGATACGCAGTATTTT,CASTSGTGGTDTQYF,TRBD1,TRBV12-3/TRBV12-4,TRBJ2-3,once
TGCAGTGCTACTTCCACGGTGGAGCCCCAGCATTTT,CSATSTVEPQHF,.,TRBV20-1,TRBJ1-5,.
TGTGCCAGCAGTGAAGGTAGTCTATCCTACGAGCAGTACTTC,CASSEGSLSYEQYF,.,TRBV2,TRBJ2-7,.
TGTGCCAGCAGCCCTTCGACAGCTAGCACAGATACGCAGTATTTT,CASSPSTASTDTQYF,.,TRBV7-3,TRBJ2-3,many
TGTGCCAGCAGCACTTTTGGGACGGGGGGCTTGGAGACCCAGTACTTC,CASSTFGTGGLETQYF,.,TRBV9,TRBJ2-5,.
TGTGCCACCAGTGACCGGGGGGGAGCGCCTAGCACAGATACGCAGTATTTT,CATSDRGGAPSTDTQYF,TRBD2,TRBV24-1,TRBJ2-3,medium-sized
TGTGCCAGCAGTAGAGGACTAGCGGGGGGCAGGAATCAGCCCCAGCATTTT,CASSRGLAGGRNQPQHF,.,TRBV2,TRBJ1-5,.
TGTGCCAGCAGTATAAAGCCAAATGGTTCACCCCTCCACTTT,CASSIKPNGSPLHF,.,TRBV12-3/TRBV12-4,TRBJ1-6,.
TGCAGTGCTAGAAAGACGGAAGATACGCAGTATTTT,CSARKTEDTQYF,.,TRBV20-1,TRBJ2-3,.
TGTGCCAGCAGTCCCGGACAGGGGGCGTCAACAGATACGCAGTATTTT,CASSPGQGASTDTQYF,TRBD1,TRBV12-3/TRBV12-4,TRBJ2-3,few
TGTGCCAGCTCACCTGATGGCAGGCTACTTTCCTCTGGGGCCAACGTCCTGACTTTC,CASSPDGRLLSSGANVLTF,.,TRBV18,TRBJ2-6,many
TGTGCCAGCAGCCTTACTAGGTATCATTCCGATACGCAGTATTTT,CASSLTRYHSDTQYF,.,TRBV9,TRBJ2-3,.
TGTGCCACCAGCACCTGGACAGGGTCGGGGAGCTCTGGGGCCAACGTCCTGACTTTC,CATSTWTGSGSSGANVLTF,TRBD1,TRBV15,TRBJ2-6,.
.,CASSAGDEQFFGPGTFGQFF,.,TRBV2,TRBJ2-1,once
TGTGCCAGCAGCTCCACTGGGGTTTACAATGAGCAGTTCTTC,CASSSTGVYNEQFF,.,TRBV7-2,TRBJ2-1,.
TGTGCCAGCAGCATAGCGGGAGCGAACTCCTACAATGAGCAGTTCTTC,CASSIAGANSYNEQFF,TRBD2,TRBV7-3,TRBJ2-1,.
TGTGCCAGCAGCTTTATGGGGGAAGGCACTGAAGCTTTCTTT,CASSFMGEGTEAFF,.,TRBV7-9,TRBJ1-1,few
TGTGCCAGCAGCAACGGACAGGGGGTGAACACTGAAGCTTTCTTT,CASSNGQGVNTEAFF,TRBD1,TRBV7-9,TRBJ1-1,many
TGTGCCAGCAGGTTGACTAGCGGGGGGGCCGGGGACACCGGGGAGCTGTTTTTT,CASRLTSGGAGDTGELFF,TRBD2,TRBV2,TRBJ2-2,.
TGTGCCAGCAGTCCGGGACAGATGAACACCGGGGAGCTGTTTTTT,CASSPGQMNTGELFF,TRBD1,TRBV12-5,TRBJ2-2,.
TGTGCCAGCAGTGAATTGGAGGGTTACTACGAGCAGTACTTC,CASSELEGYYEQYF,.,TRBV2,TRBJ2-7,many
TGTGCCAGCAGCCCAGGGACCCTTAGCAATCAGCCCCAGCATTTT,CASSPGTLSNQPQHF,.,TRBV5-8,TRBJ1-5,.
TGCGCCAGCAGCCAAGGGCTGGGTGGGGGGAATGAGCAGTTCTTC,CASSQGLGGGNEQFF,.,TRBV4-3,TRBJ2-1,many
TGTGCCAGCAGCTCAACACGGAACACCGGGGAGCTGTTTTTT,CASSSTRNTGELFF,.,TRBV11-3,TRBJ2-2,once
TGTGCCAGCAGCTTACTCCCTCCTAACTATGGCTACACCTTC,CASSLLPPNYGYTF,.,TRBV7-2,TRBJ1-2,.
TGTGCCAGCAGCAAGACCACCGGGGAGCTGTTTTTT,CASSKTTGELFF,.,TRBV12-3/TRBV12-4,TRBJ2-2,.
TGTGCCAGCAAGCAATGGCAGGGTGGAGAAGGGAAGCAGTTCTTC,CASKQWQGGEGKQFF,.,TRBV6-2/TRBV6-3,TRBJ2-1,.
TGTGCCAGCAGTGACAACGTGGGTAGCTATGGCTACACCTTC,CASSDNVGSYGYTF,.,TRBV6-4,TRBJ1-2,many
TGTGCCACCAGCAGAACCCCTGGACAGGGGGCGAAGGGTGAGCAGTTCTTC,CATSRTPGQGAKGEQFF,TRBD1,TRBV15,TRBJ2-1,.
TGTGCCAGCAGTGACCCACGGGACGGAGAAATGAACACTGAAGCTTTCTTT,CASSDPRDGEMNTEAFF,.,TRBV2,TRBJ1-1,.
TGTGCCAGCAGTTACCAGGGACACAGCTCCTACGAGCAGTACTTC,CASSYQGHSSYEQYF,.,TRBV6-6,TRBJ2-7,large
TGTGCCAGCAGTCCCGACAGGGGTGGCAATCAGCCCCAGCATTTT,CASSPDRGGNQPQHF,TRBD1,TRBV12-3/TRBV12-4,TRBJ1-5,.
TGCGCCAGCAGCCAAGATGTCTCCCGGAGCTCCTATAATTCACCCCTCCACTTT,CASSQDVSRSSYNSPLHF,.,TRBV4-3,TRBJ1-6,.
TGTGCCAGCAGTCCGGACAGAACATATGGCTACACCTTC,CASSPDRTYGYTF,.,TRBV6-2/TRBV6-3,TRBJ1-2,.
TGCGCCAGCAGCCCCATGTCAGGGCCACAAGAGACCCAGTACTTC,CASSPMSGPQETQYF,.,TRBV4-3,TRBJ2-5,many
TGTGCCAGCACCTTCCTGCGTGGGAATTCACCCCTCCACTTT,CASTFLRGNSPLHF,.,TRBV7-2,TRBJ1-6,.
TGTGCCAGCAGCATTCAAGAGACCCAGTACTTC,CASSIQETQYF,.,TRBV5-5,TRBJ2-5,many
TGTGCCACCGAATCCGGGACAGGAGTCCGAGAGACCCAGCATTTT,CATESGTGVRETQHF,TRBD1,TRBV24-1,TRBJ1-5,.
TGTGCCAGCAGCTTCGGACGAGACAATGAAGCTTTCTTT,CASSFGRDNEAFF,.,TRBV7-3,TRBJ1-1,.
TGTGCCAGCAGCCTTCGAGCGGGGGGGGGTGAGACCCAGTACTTC,CASSLRAGGGETQYF,TRBD2,TRBV7-9,TRBJ2-5,.
TGCGCCAGCAGCCGTTACCTAGCGGGTGAAGAGACCCAGTACTTC,CASSRYLAGEETQYF,TRBD2,TRBV4-1,TRBJ2-5,.
TGTGCCTGGAGTGTACTCGCGGGTGAAAAACTGTTTTTT,CAWSVLAGEKLFF,.,TRBV30,TRBJ1-4,.
TGTGCCAGCTCACTAGGCTCCACAGATACGCAGTATTTT,CASSLGSTDTQYF,.,TRBV18,TRBJ2-3,.